A single sample gave rise to the 32 T cell receptor beta chains below, sequenced in a study of T cell responses to AZD1222 COVID-19 vaccine. Sequenced by immunoSEQ multiplex PCR; TCRdb stores in-frame clones only, minus some. The sample shows about 200,000 clones, almost 90% of them seen only once. The sequenced sample was peripheral blood, obtained on day 0 of AZD1222 vaccination. These receptors all stem from an adult in good health.

The chain uses TRBV27 and TRBJ2-1, with a weak D call TRBD2 (5 bases). The germline V and J ends were trimmed by 0 bases and 6 bases, with 6 bases remaining between them. There are 13 residues in the CDR3. CDR1 and CDR2 (germline): MNHEY, SMNVEV (reference sequence). As DNA, the CDR3 is TGTGCCAGCAGTTTATCGGCGGGCAATGAGCAGTTCTTC. This gives the protein CASSLSAGNEQFF.

The chain has TRBV2 and TRBJ2-1; no clear D. The V and J ends lost 6 bases and 7 bases respectively, with 16 bases between them. The CDR3 sequence is 14 residues long. Per germline, CDR1 SNHLY and CDR2 FYNNEI. The DNA for the CDR3 is TGTGCCAGCAGGAGGATAACGGATGGGAATGAGCAGTTCTTC. Translation: CASRRITDGNEQFF.

The genes are TRBV5-8 and TRBJ1-5; D remains unclear. V gave up 4 bases and J gave up 5 bases, with 10 bases separating them. This CDR3 is 13 amino acids long. Per germline, CDR1 SGHTS and CDR2 YDEGEE. Here the CDR3 reads CASSPEVDQPQHF. Here the CDR3 DNA reads TGTGCCAGCAGCCCCGAAGTTGATCAGCCCCAGCATTTT.

V and J are TRBV30 and TRBJ1-1; D remains unclear. The CDR3 sequence is 12 residues long. CDR1 is GTSNPN, CDR2 SVGIG, per germline (reference sequence). Trimming took off 3 bases at V and 1 base at J, with 6 bases between the two ends. The CDR3 here is CAWSERNTEAFF. In nucleotides, the CDR3 is TGTGCCTGGAGCGAAAGGAACACTGAAGCTTTCTTT.

The chain combines TRBV27 with TRBJ2-3; unclear D gene. The CDR3 totals 14 residues. Trimming removed 3 bases from V and 4 bases from J, with 11 bases in between. Looked up from germline, CDR1 is MNHEY and CDR2 is SMNVEV (reference sequence). The CDR3, as DNA: TGTGCCAGCAGTTTTGGGGTGTTCTCAGATACGCAGTATTTT. Translated: CASSFGVFSDTQYF.

The chain couples TRBV6-5 to TRBJ1-2, with D perhaps TRBD1 (6 bases). Trimming left V 6 bases short and J 7 bases short, with 9 bases between. The CDR3 length is 11 residues. The germline V gene has CDR1 MNHEY and CDR2 SVGAGI. CDR3 region: CASSRGAGYTF. CDR3 nucleotides: TGTGCCAGCAGCCGGGGGGCTGGCTACACCTTC.

The V call is TRBV3-1 (or the pseudogene TRBV3-2), the J call TRBJ2-5; D gene uncertain. Trimming removed 1 base at V and 1 base at J, with 10 bases between. This CDR3 contains 15 residues. Looked up from germline, CDR1 is LGHDT and CDR2 is YNNKEL (reference sequence). The CDR3: CASSQGTSGQETQYF. Written as DNA, the CDR3 is TGTGCCAGCAGCCAAGGAACGTCAGGCCAAGAGACCCAGTACTTC.

V usage is TRBV11-2 and J usage is TRBJ1-2; 7 bases fit TRBD1. This CDR3 comprises 14 residues. Germline CDR1 SGHAT, CDR2 FQNNGV. Trimming cost V 4 bases and J 6 bases; bases outside gene matches: 8. The CDR3 DNA follows: TGTGCCAGCAGCTGGGACACAGGGGAGAATGGCTACACCTTC. Translated, it gives CASSWDTGENGYTF.

The chain recombines TRBV7-2 with TRBJ1-2; maybe TRBD1 (6 bases). The CDR3 extends over 13 amino acids. Germline CDR1 reads SGHTA; CDR2 reads FQGNSA. Trimming removed 1 base at V and 7 bases at J, with 10 bases between. The DNA for the CDR3 is TGTGCCAGCAGCTTAGTCGGGGGCGGTGGCTACACCTTC. Translated: CASSLVGGGGYTF.

The J gene is TRBJ1-1, the V gene TRBV14; D gene ambiguous. V shed 1 base and J shed 5 bases, with 11 bases lying between them. The CDR3 consists of 14 residues. Germline V CDR1 and CDR2: SGHDN, FVKESK. CDR3 loop: CASSQVHRSTEAFF. CDR3 in DNA: TGTGCCAGCAGCCAAGTCCATAGGTCTACTGAAGCTTTCTTT.

The chain employs TRBV2 and TRBJ2-3; the match to TRBD2 covers 8 bases. Germline assignment: CDR1 SNHLY and CDR2 FYNNEI. The CDR3 spans 17 residues. The trim removed 6 bases at V and 0 bases at J, leaving 11 bases unmatched. CDR3 nucleotide sequence: TGTGCCAGCAGCGCAAGGGGAGCGGGGGTAAGCACAGATACGCAGTATTTT. Its protein is CASSARGAGVSTDTQYF.

V and J are TRBV10-3 and TRBJ1-1; a weak D match, TRBD1 (5 bases). The CDR3 covers 14 residues. V lost 6 bases and J 0 bases, leaving 11 bases between the germline ends. The germline V gene encodes CDR1 ENHRY and CDR2 SYGVKD. The CDR3 protein is CAIRETEMNTEAFF. The CDR3 nucleotides read TGTGCCATCAGGGAGACAGAAATGAACACTGAAGCTTTCTTT.

The rearrangement links TRBV9 to TRBJ1-1, with D hard to call. Trimming shortened V by 0 bases and J by 1 base, and 7 bases separated the two germline ends. The V gene's germline CDR1 is SGDLS and CDR2 YYNGEE. The CDR3 spans 14 residues. CDR3 sequence: CASSVDSPNTEAFF. For the CDR3, the DNA is TGTGCCAGCAGCGTAGACAGCCCGAACACTGAAGCTTTCTTT.

The chain joins TRBV7-6 to TRBJ1-2; D is perhaps TRBD1 (6 bases). The ends were cut back, 5 bases at V and 3 bases at J, with 19 bases in the middle. Germline CDR1 SGHVS, CDR2 FNYEAQ. The CDR3 has 16 amino acids. The CDR3 nucleotides read TGTGCCAGCAGCCCGGGGGACACTACCTTTGACTATGGCTACACCTTC. Protein sequence: CASSPGDTTFDYGYTF.

V usage is TRBV27 and J usage is TRBJ2-7; D perhaps matches TRBD1 (5 bases). The CDR3 length is 16 residues. In germline, CDR1 is MNHEY, CDR2 SMNVEV (reference sequence). V was trimmed by 4 bases and J by 6 bases, leaving 22 bases between them. CDR3 nucleotides: TGTGCCAGCAGTTACCGCCCCCCCGACGTAGGGGCCGAGCAGTACTTC. It is translated as CASSYRPPDVGAEQYF.

The genes are TRBV4-1 and TRBJ2-3, with 11 nucleotides matching TRBD1. The J segment lost 3 bases and the V segment lost 3 bases, leaving 8 bases of the junction unmatched. CDR1 and CDR2 from the germline V gene are MGHRA and YSYEKL. There are 17 residues in the CDR3. This CDR3 reads CASSHSGQGGGTDTQYF. The CDR3 DNA reads TGCGCCAGCAGCCATTCGGGACAGGGGGGAGGAACAGATACGCAGTATTTT.

The chain's CDR3 is CAITDRGVGYGYTF. The CDR3 bases are TGTGCCATCACGGACAGGGGGGTTGGCTATGGCTACACCTTC. The chain carries TRBV6-5 and TRBJ1-2, with 10 bases fitting TRBD1. The germline V gene has CDR1 MNHEY and CDR2 SVGAGI. V shed 10 bases and J 4 bases; nucleotides not matched to a gene: 9. CDR3 length equals 14 residues.

The chain joins TRBV3-1 (or the pseudogene TRBV3-2) to TRBJ1-3; perhaps TRBD1 as D (5 bases). CDR1 is LGHDT and CDR2 is YNNKEL in the germline V gene (reference sequence). This CDR3 spans 15 amino acids. Trimming stripped 0 bases from V and 4 bases from J, with 10 bases between. In DNA, the CDR3 is TGTGCCAGCAGCCAAGATAGGGGATACGGAAACACCATATATTTT. This gives the protein CASSQDRGYGNTIYF.

The genes are TRBV11-2 and TRBJ2-1; TRBD1 agrees at 10 bases. V dropped 4 bases and J dropped 4; count of bases not matched to a gene: 7. CDR1 and CDR2 (germline): SGHAT, FQNNGV. The CDR3 has 16 residues. The CDR3 here is CASSYGRTGGYNEQFF. The CDR3, as DNA: TGTGCCAGCAGCTACGGAAGGACAGGGGGGTACAATGAGCAGTTCTTC.

This clone was observed at least ten times. The chain combines TRBV6-4 with TRBJ2-1; D ambiguous. Germline CDR1 and CDR2: MRHNA and SNTAGT. The CDR3 has 15 amino acids. Trimming shortened V by 0 bases and J by 0 bases, and 6 bases separated the two germline ends. For the CDR3, the DNA is TGTGCCAGCAGTGACTCGGCGACCTCCTACAATGAGCAGTTCTTC. It codes for CASSDSATSYNEQFF.

This clone was recorded once. The chain couples TRBV19 to TRBJ2-3; 7 bases fit TRBD2. The CDR3 sequence is 14 residues long. The V and J ends lost 9 bases and 5 bases, in that order; junction bases with no gene match: 11. Germline lookup yields CDR1 LNHDA and CDR2 SQIVND (reference sequence). The CDR3 nucleotides are TGTGCCAGCACCGACGAGCGGGGAGGAGATACGCAGTATTTT. Amino acids: CASTDERGGDTQYF.

V is TRBV6-2 or TRBV6-3 and J is TRBJ2-1; 8 nucleotides align to TRBD2. CDR3 length: 15 residues. The ends lost 6 bases at V and 7 bases at J; junction bases unmatched: 11. Germline V gene sequence: CDR1 MNHEY, CDR2 SVGEGT. This chain's CDR3 is CASSKTSGLTNEQFF. The DNA for the CDR3 is TGTGCCAGCAGCAAAACTAGCGGCCTTACTAATGAGCAGTTCTTC.

The chain has TRBV11-3 and TRBJ2-1, with D possibly matching TRBD2 (6 bases). Germline V gives CDR1 SGHNT, CDR2 YENEEA. V lost 5 bases and J 12 bases, leaving 23 bases between the germline ends. The CDR3 totals 15 residues. The CDR3 coding sequence is TGTGCCAGCAGCGCCGGCGGAGGCGGGAAAACCGGGCAGTTCTTC. It yields the protein CASSAGGGGKTGQFF.

The rearrangement joins TRBV29-1 to TRBJ1-1, with D perhaps matching TRBD1 (5 bases). CDR3 length: 14 residues. The germline V gene has CDR1 SQVTM and CDR2 ANQGSEA. V was pared by 7 bases and J by 0 bases, with 15 bases between. Here the CDR3 reads CSAALTALNTEAFF. The CDR3 nucleotides read TGCAGCGCCGCCTTGACAGCCCTGAACACTGAAGCTTTCTTT.

This clone appeared a few times. The chain joins TRBV4-1 to TRBJ2-5, with TRBD1 identical over 8 bases. CDR3 size: 16 residues. In germline, CDR1 is MGHRA, CDR2 YSYEKL. V shed 0 bases and J 1 base; nucleotides not matched to a gene: 4. The CDR3 region has the DNA TGCGCCAGCAGCCAAGAGTCACAGGGGGGCCAAGAGACCCAGTACTTC. Protein sequence: CASSQESQGGQETQYF.

The chain couples TRBV19 to TRBJ1-5, with unresolved D. Germline CDR1 reads LNHDA; CDR2 reads SQIVND (reference sequence). This CDR3 spans 15 amino acids. V was trimmed by 7 bases and J by 6 bases, leaving 19 bases between them. In nucleotides, the CDR3 is TGTGCCAGTACCCCAGGAAGAGGGCTAGGTCAGCCCCAGCATTTT. Translation gives CASTPGRGLGQPQHF.

The chain's CDR3 is CASSAPGTGLGSPLHF. CDR3 coding DNA: TGTGCCAGCAGTGCCCCCGGGACAGGGTTAGGATCACCCCTCCACTTT. The V call is TRBV6-1, the J call TRBJ1-6; the match to TRBD1 covers 9 bases. Germline V lookup: CDR1 MNHNS, CDR2 SASEGT. Germline trimming cut 4 bases from V and 10 bases from J; bases unmatched to any gene: 11. The CDR3 has 16 residues.

This sequence joins TRBV6-5 and TRBJ2-7; D not resolved. CDR3 size: 14 residues. Trimming pared 0 bases from V and 7 bases from J, leaving 13 bases between. The germline gives CDR1 MNHEY, CDR2 SVGAGI. In nucleotides, the CDR3 is TGTGCCAGCAGTTACTCTCGCGACTCTCGGGAGCAGTACTTC. Encoded protein: CASSYSRDSREQYF.

This chain joins TRBV25-1 and TRBJ2-1; D remains unclear. Germline V gives CDR1 MGHDK, CDR2 SYGVNS. The CDR3 has 13 amino acids. The ends were cut back, 2 bases at V and 7 bases at J, with 9 bases in the middle. The CDR3 is CASSELLGNEQFF. CDR3 nucleotides: TGTGCCAGCAGTGAACTCCTGGGAAATGAGCAGTTCTTC. Full variable domain (rest looked up from reference TRBV25-1 and TRBJ2-1): EADIYQTPRYLVIGTGKKITLECSQTMGHDKMYWYQQDPGMELHLIHYSYGVNSTEKGDLSSESTVSRIRTEHFPLTLESARPSHTSQYLCASSELLGNEQFFGPGTRLTVL.

Here the CDR3 reads CASSVEQGGVNEQFF. The CDR3 DNA is TGTGCCAGCAGCGTAGAACAGGGTGGGGTCAATGAGCAGTTCTTC. The genes are TRBV9 and TRBJ2-1, with D tentatively TRBD1 (6 bases). V lost 0 bases and J 6 bases, leaving 13 bases between the germline ends. The germline gives CDR1 SGDLS, CDR2 YYNGEE. CDR3 length: 15 residues.

The chain carries TRBV21-1 and TRBJ1-1. TRBV21-1 is a pseudogene segment. CDR3 size: 13 residues. The CDR3 spells CASSKGPFTEAFF. CDR3 in DNA: TGTGCCAGCAGCAAAGGTCCGTTCACTGAAGCTTTCTTT.

The CDR3 DNA sequence: TGTGCCAGCAGCTTAGAGGGGGGGCACGGGGAGCTGTTTTTT. Its protein is CASSLEGGHGELFF. The gene calls are TRBV7-2 and TRBJ2-2; a possible D gene is TRBD2 (7 bases). V dropped 1 base and J dropped 7 bases, with 10 bases sitting between them. From germline, CDR1 is SGHTA and CDR2 FQGNSA. This CDR3 spans 14 amino acids.